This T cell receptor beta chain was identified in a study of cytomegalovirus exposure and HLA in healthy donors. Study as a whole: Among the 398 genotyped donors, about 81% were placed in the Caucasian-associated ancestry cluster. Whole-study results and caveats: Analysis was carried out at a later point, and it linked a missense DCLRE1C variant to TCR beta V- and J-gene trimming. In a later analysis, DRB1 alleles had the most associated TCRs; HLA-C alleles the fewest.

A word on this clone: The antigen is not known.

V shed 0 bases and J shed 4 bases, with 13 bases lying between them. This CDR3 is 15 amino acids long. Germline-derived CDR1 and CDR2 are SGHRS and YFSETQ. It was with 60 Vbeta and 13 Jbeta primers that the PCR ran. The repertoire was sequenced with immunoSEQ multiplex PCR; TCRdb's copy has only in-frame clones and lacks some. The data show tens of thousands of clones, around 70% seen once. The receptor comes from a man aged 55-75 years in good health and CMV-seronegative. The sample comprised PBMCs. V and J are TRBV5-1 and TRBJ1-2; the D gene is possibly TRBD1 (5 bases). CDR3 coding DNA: TGCGCCAGCAGCTTGGCACTGACGGACACCTATGGCTACACCTTC. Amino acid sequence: CASSLALTDTYGYTF.